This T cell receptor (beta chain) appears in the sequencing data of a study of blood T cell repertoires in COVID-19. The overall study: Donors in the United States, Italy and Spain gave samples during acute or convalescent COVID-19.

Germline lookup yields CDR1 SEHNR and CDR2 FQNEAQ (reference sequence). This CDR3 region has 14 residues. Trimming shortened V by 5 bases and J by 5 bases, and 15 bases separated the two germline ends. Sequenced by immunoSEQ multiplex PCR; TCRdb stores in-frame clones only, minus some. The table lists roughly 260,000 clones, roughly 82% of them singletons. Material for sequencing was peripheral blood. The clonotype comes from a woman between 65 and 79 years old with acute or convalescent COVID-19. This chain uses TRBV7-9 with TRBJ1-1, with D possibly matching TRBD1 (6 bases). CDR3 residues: CASSGQQGVTEAFF. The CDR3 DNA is TGTGCCAGCAGCGGCCAACAGGGCGTAACTGAAGCTTTCTTT.